This T cell receptor beta chain was sequenced for a study of blood T cell repertoires in COVID-19 (dated by TCRdb to 2020 to 2021). With respect to the entire study: The collaborator samples originated in the United States, Italy and Spain and spanned the acute and convalescent phases of COVID-19. The prospective study material was composed of cDNA or gDNA derived from T cells, B-cell-depleted T cells, or PBMCs. Subjects who had been exposed to COVID-19, were actively infected with it, or had recovered from it provided the deeply sampled blood TCRbeta repertoires that made up the dataset. The repertoires were released in a freely available public database intended as a resource for research on the immune response to SARS-CoV-2. The samples were drawn from two sources: the first 160 participants of the ongoing ImmuneRACE study, and 1,000 to 1,500 subjects contributed by 6 global collaborators. Sample metadata almost always included a de-identified subject ID, COVID-19 status, age in years and sex. Where available, HLA class I and class II types were obtained from metadata supplied by the sample provider rather than from assay-based typing. Findings and caveats that apply to the study as a whole: The amount of clinical and demographic metadata varied by source and participant and was provided uncurated.

Collaborating institutions collected whole blood in K2EDTA tubes following their own protocols. For TCRbeta analysis, collaborator samples were shipped as frozen whole blood, as isolated PBMCs, or as DNA extracted from either sample type. The CDR3 sequence holds 15 residues, the cysteine and phenylalanine included. Only the CDR3 DNA stays, 45 bases, in frame from base 1. The germline V gene (reference sequence) specifies MNHEY as CDR1 and SMNVEV as CDR2. Trimming costs V 4 bases and J 1 base, and their ends lie 13 bases apart. The immunoSEQ Assay, a bias-controlled multiplex PCR, was used to amplify TCRbeta CDR3 regions from genomic DNA. The original methods were these. The number of nucleated cells in each sample was estimated from the amplification of reference gene primers within the assay. To quantify the absolute abundance of each unique TCRbeta CDR3 rearrangement, sequence reads were collapsed and filtered. Productive Simpson clonality was computed per sample as the square root of Simpson's diversity index over productive rearrangements. TCRdb took this table from immuneACCESS and kept in-frame rearrangements with V and J called. Such tables lack part of the clones; where checked against another copy, unresolved V genes explain under half of the gap, and the rest is unexplained. That table gives V, J and clone size, and the DNA gave D and trimming. This sample comprises 75,000 to 95,000 clones, around 80% of them detected only once. Around 12% of the sample belongs to the ten largest clones.

As concerns this clone: What this receptor recognizes is not known. Base qualities are not recorded, but no much larger clone differs from it by a single base.

The receptor was isolated from a woman in her 40s with active or convalescent COVID-19. Specimen: peripheral blood. The V gene is TRBV27 and the J gene is TRBJ1-1; TRBD1 is perhaps the D gene, given 6 matching bases. The DNA reads TGTGCCAGCAGTTCCCCGACAGGAACGAACACTGAAGCTTTCTTT. Translated, this is CASSSPTGTNTEAFF.